Reported below is one T cell receptor beta chain. Its antigen remains unidentified. PCR was performed a second time for about 7 to 11 cycles using a sample-barcoded 5' primer and a J-beta primer mix. Sequencing of every sample gave 3 million or more CDR3-containing paired-end reads. One entry per CDR3 protein results from TCRdb running MiXCR on the 5' RACE reads. The profile shows hundreds of thousands of distinct CDR3 sequences, approximately 59% of them singletons. The data are from a study of blood T cells in healthy people across ages. General observations from the study: Researchers report that TCR beta diversity correlated strongly with naive T cell percentage.

This CDR3 has 17 amino acids. Germline V gene sequence: CDR1 SGHVT, CDR2 SQSDAQ. The source is a man aged 55 to 70 in good health. This rearrangement joins TRBV7-4 to TRBJ2-7; TRBD1 aligns across 7 bases. The last part of the DNA fits TRBJ2-5 better; the J call may be wrong. Material for sequencing was blood. DNA of the CDR3: TGTGCCAGCAGCTCGACATGGGGGACAGAGAGGAGGGAGACCCAGTACTTC. Translating gives CASSSTWGTERRETQYF.